This TCR beta chain was recorded in a study of blood T cell repertoires in COVID-19 (dated by TCRdb to the early 2020s). Regarding the complete study: Samples from collaborators originated in the United States, Italy and Spain and spanned both the acute and convalescent phases of COVID-19. Subjects who had been exposed to COVID-19, were actively infected with it, or had recovered from it provided the deeply sampled blood TCRbeta repertoires that made up the dataset. Where available, HLA class I and class II types were obtained from metadata supplied by the sample provider rather than from assay-based typing. The sample metadata nearly always contained a de-identified subject ID, COVID-19 status, age in years and sex. The material from the prospective study consisted of cDNA or gDNA derived from T cells, B-cell-depleted T cells, or PBMCs. The samples were drawn from the first 160 participants of the ongoing ImmuneRACE study and from some 1,300 subjects provided by 6 global collaborators. The repertoires were released in a freely available public database intended as a resource for research on the immune response to SARS-CoV-2.

Points on this clone: Its cognate antigen has yet to be identified. No clone much larger than this one lies a single base away; base qualities are absent.

TCRbeta CDR3 regions were amplified from genomic DNA by means of the immunoSEQ Assay, a bias-controlled multiplex PCR. As for the authors' bioinformatics: Within the assay, amplification of reference gene primers was used to estimate how many nucleated cells each sample contained. To quantify the absolute abundance of each unique TCRbeta CDR3 rearrangement, sequence reads were collapsed and filtered. Productive Simpson clonality was computed per sample as the square root of Simpson's diversity index over productive rearrangements. As stored in TCRdb, this immuneACCESS dataset retains in-frame rearrangements with V and J assigned. A fraction of the clones does not appear; measured against another copy, unresolved V genes explain less than half of the discrepancy, and the remainder lacks a known reason. V and J calls and clone size are as listed in that table; D and trimming were resolved from the DNA. Within this sample are 350,000 to 450,000 clones, with roughly nine tenths of them counted one time only. Roughly 0.86% of the sample is in the top ten clones.

The germline V gene supplies CDR1 SQVTM and CDR2 ANQGSEA. From V the trimming removes 4 bases and from J it removes 0 bases, while the gene matches leave 14 bases of the junction unaccounted for. Including the terminal cysteine and phenylalanine, the CDR3 comprises 17 residues. Only the CDR3 DNA is retained, 51 bases long and in frame from the first base. Broader findings and caveats from the paper: The amount of clinical and demographic metadata varied by source and participant and was provided uncurated.

Participants in the prospective study were aged roughly 18 to 95 years, lived in under 30 United States geographic areas, and enrolled through a virtual design. Cohort assignment in the prospective study relied on participant-reported clinical history from a screening survey and a study questionnaire. Exposed participants had been in contact, within 2 weeks of entering the study, with a person who had a PCR-confirmed or clinician-diagnosed case of COVID-19. Each participant in the prospective study had whole blood, serum and a nasopharyngeal or oropharyngeal swab collected by mobile phlebotomists. Over a roughly 2-month period, participants in the prospective study had the option of providing additional blood draws and questionnaires. Blood samples from the prospective study were shipped frozen or at room temperature prior to DNA extraction.

This clonotype was sampled from a middle-aged woman who had been exposed to COVID-19. The V and J segments used are TRBV29-1 and TRBJ1-2, with 7 central nucleotides matching TRBD1. The sample consisted of PBMCs or T cells enriched from blood (not recorded which). The CDR3 has the sequence CSVGVPTGNFANYGYTF. The nucleotides read TGCAGCGTTGGGGTTCCGACAGGGAATTTCGCTAACTATGGCTACACCTTC. Outside the CDR3, residues come from the reference TRBV29-1 and TRBJ1-2 proteins, so the full variable domain is: SAVISQKPSRDICQRGTSLTIQCQVDSQVTMMFWYRQQPGQSLTLIATANQGSEATYESGFVIDKFPISRPNLTFSTLTVSNMSPEDSSIYLCSVGVPTGNFANYGYTFGSGTRLTVV.